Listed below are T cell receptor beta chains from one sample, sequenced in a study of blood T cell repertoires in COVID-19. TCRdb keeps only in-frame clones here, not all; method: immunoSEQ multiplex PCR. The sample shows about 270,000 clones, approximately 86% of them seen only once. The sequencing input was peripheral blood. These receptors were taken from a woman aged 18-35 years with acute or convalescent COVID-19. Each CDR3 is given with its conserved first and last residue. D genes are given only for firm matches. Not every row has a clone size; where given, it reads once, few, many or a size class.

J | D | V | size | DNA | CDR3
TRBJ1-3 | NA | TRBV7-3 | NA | TGTGCCAGCAGCTTAATACTGGACAGCCCTTCTGGAAACACCATATATTTT | CASSLILDSPSGNTIYF
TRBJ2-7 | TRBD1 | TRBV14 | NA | TGTGCCAGCAGCCAAGGTGAGCGACAGGGCTACGAGCAGTACTTC | CASSQGERQGYEQYF
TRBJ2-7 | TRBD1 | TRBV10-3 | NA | TGTGCCATCAGTACCGGGACAGGGTTACCCTACGAGCAGTACTTC | CAISTGTGLPYEQYF
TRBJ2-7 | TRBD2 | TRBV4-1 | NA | TGCGCCAGCAGCCAAGAGCCTACTAGCGGGATATTCTACGAGCAGTACTTC | CASSQEPTSGIFYEQYF
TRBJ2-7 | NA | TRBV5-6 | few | TGTGCCAGCAGCCCCCCCGGGGTGAAGATCGGCTACGAGCAGTACTTC | CASSPPGVKIGYEQYF
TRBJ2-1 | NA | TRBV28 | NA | TGTGCCAGCCGGTCAACGGGACTCAGCTCCTACAATGAGCAGTTCTTC | CASRSTGLSSYNEQFF
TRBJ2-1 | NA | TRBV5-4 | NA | TGTGCCAGCAGCTTGAACGTATTGGCGGGGACTTACAATGAGCAGTTCTTC | CASSLNVLAGTYNEQFF
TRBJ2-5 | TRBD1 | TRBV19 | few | TGTGCCAGTAGTTCCAGACGGACAGGGAAAGAGACCCAGTACTTC | CASSSRRTGKETQYF
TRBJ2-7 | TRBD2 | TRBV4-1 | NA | TGCGCCAGCAGCCAAGGGGAGCGGGGCTACGAGCAGTACTTC | CASSQGERGYEQYF
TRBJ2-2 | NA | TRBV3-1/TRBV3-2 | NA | TGTGCCAGCAGCCAATTGGGTTTAGCTGGGGAGCTGTTTTTT | CASSQLGLAGELFF
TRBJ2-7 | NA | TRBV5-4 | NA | TGTGCCAGCAGCTTGGGCGGAACCACTTCCTACGAGCAGTACTTC | CASSLGGTTSYEQYF
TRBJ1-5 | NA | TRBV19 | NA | TGTGCCAGTAATTTTAGCCCGGACAGAGCCTATAGCAATCAGCCCCAGCATTTT | CASNFSPDRAYSNQPQHF
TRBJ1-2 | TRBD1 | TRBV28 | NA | TGTGCCAGCAGTTCGGGACAGGGGGACTATGGCTACACCTTC | CASSSGQGDYGYTF
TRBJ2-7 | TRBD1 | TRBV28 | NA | TGTGCCAGCATCCCTGGGCTGACAGGGAGCTCCTACGAGCAGTACTTC | CASIPGLTGSSYEQYF
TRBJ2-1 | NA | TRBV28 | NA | TGTGCCAGCAGTTTACCCCAGCGGCAGGAGCAGTTCTTC | CASSLPQRQEQFF
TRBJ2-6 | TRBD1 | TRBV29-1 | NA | TGCAGCGGAACGACAGGGTCTGGGGCCAACGTCCTGACTTTC | CSGTTGSGANVLTF
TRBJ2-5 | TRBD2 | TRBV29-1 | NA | TGCAGCGTACTCCCCTTAGCGGGAGGGCAAGAGACCCAGTACTTC | CSVLPLAGGQETQYF
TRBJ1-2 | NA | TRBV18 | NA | TGTGCCAGCTCACCTGCGGCAGGGTTCGAAGCATCTAACTATGGCTACACCTTC | CASSPAAGFEASNYGYTF
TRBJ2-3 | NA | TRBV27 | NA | TGTGCCAGCAGTTTCGGGACTCCCATTACAGATACGCAGTATTTT | CASSFGTPITDTQYF